The 27 T cell receptor beta chains below all came from one sample that was sequenced in a study of breast tumors, draining lymph nodes, adjacent tissues. TCRdb re-analysed the multiplex PCR reads in MiXCR, keeping a single row per CDR3 protein. The profile covers tens of thousands of distinct CDR3 sequences, with roughly 59% appearing a single time and around 19% taken by the ten largest. Source material: breast tumor tissue. The receptor set was obtained from a female donor with breast cancer. Some clones in this sample may be carry-over from other donors' samples.

The table lists this clonotype with many counts. A clone one base away is much larger, so this may be a read error. This chain uses TRBV7-2 with TRBJ2-5, with D uncertain. CDR3 length: 15 amino acids. CDR1 and CDR2 (germline): SGHTA, FQGNSA. CDR3 DNA sequence: TGTGCCAGCAGCCCCAGTCGAAGGTATCAAGAGACCCAGCACTTC. Its protein product is CASSPSRRYQETQHF. The full variable domain, in which reference TRBV7-2 and TRBJ2-5 provide the parts outside the CDR3, is GAGVSQSPSNKVTEKGKDVELRCDPISGHTALYWYRQSLGQGLEFLIYFQGNSAPDKSGLPSDRFSAERTGGSVSTLTIQRTQQEDSAVYLCASSPSRRYQETQHFGPGTRLLVL.

This clonotype appeared a single time. The chain links TRBV29-1 to TRBJ1-2, with D unresolved. Between the trimmed V and J ends, which lost 5 bases and 2 bases, there was a span of 9 bases. The length of the CDR3 is 12 residues. CDR1 is SQVTM, CDR2 ANQGSEA, per germline. The CDR3 DNA reads TGCAGCGTTACGACACGAAACTATGGCTACACCTTC. It codes for CSVTTRNYGYTF. The variable domain in full, completed from reference TRBV29-1 and TRBJ1-2, reads SAVISQKPSRDICQRGTSLTIQCQVDSQVTMMFWYRQQPGQSLTLIATANQGSEATYESGFVIDKFPISRPNLTFSTLTVSNMSPEDSSIYLCSVTTRNYGYTFGSGTRLTVV.

The chain joins TRBV19 to TRBJ2-3, with 7 nucleotides matching TRBD2. The J segment lost 1 base and the V segment lost 3 bases, leaving 7 bases of the junction unmatched. Germline loops: CDR1 LNHDA, CDR2 SQIVND (reference sequence). The CDR3 spans 16 residues. The CDR3 region is CASSMQGGSRTDTQYF. CDR3 DNA sequence: TGTGCCAGTAGTATGCAGGGCGGGAGTCGCACAGATACGCAGTATTTT.

This clonotype has only a few counts. A much larger clone sits a single nucleotide away, making a read error possible. The rearrangement links TRBV11-2 to TRBJ1-4, with 8 positions matching TRBD1. J lost 4 bases, V lost 5 bases, and 9 bases had no gene match. The germline gives CDR1 SGHAT, CDR2 FQNNGV. The CDR3 runs to 16 residues. DNA of the CDR3: TGTGCCAGCAGCGGTAGCAGGGGGCCCGGTAATGAAAAACTGTTTTTT. Translating gives CASSGSRGPGNEKLFF.

This clonotype was seen at least ten times. A much larger clone lies one base from this, so it may be a read error. This sequence joins TRBV6-1 and TRBJ2-7, with D perhaps being TRBD1 or TRBD2 (6 bases each). The germline CDR1 and CDR2 sequences are MNHNS and SASEGT. V was cut by 5 bases and J by 4 bases, with 12 bases left in between. The CDR3 runs 13 residues. CDR3 coding DNA: TGTGCCAGCAGTCAAATAGGGGGGTACGAGCAGTACTTC. This sequence encodes CASSQIGGYEQYF.

V and J are TRBV5-4 and TRBJ2-6, with TRBD2 identical over 7 bases. The CDR3 sequence is 15 residues long. Unmatched junction bases numbered 10, after V lost 4 bases and J lost 9 bases. Looked up from germline, CDR1 is SGHNT and CDR2 is YYREEE (reference sequence). DNA for the CDR3: TGTGCCAGCAGCCCTGGCGGTGGGAGGGGCAACGTCCTGACTTTC. Protein: CASSPGGGRGNVLTF.

For this clonotype: Being one base from a much bigger clone, this may be a read error. The V gene is TRBV20-1, the J gene TRBJ2-1; 7 bases fit TRBD1. Germline-derived CDR1 and CDR2 are DFQATT and SNEGSKA (reference sequence). This CDR3 spans 11 amino acids. The CDR3 reads CSGDRLNEQSF. The CDR3, as DNA: TGCAGTGGGGACAGACTCAATGAGCAGTCCTTC.

This clonotype has ten or more counts. The V gene is TRBV20-1, the J gene TRBJ1-2; 7 bases line up with TRBD1. The CDR3 spans 15 residues. Germline CDR1 and CDR2: DFQATT and SNEGSKA (reference sequence). The trim removed 4 bases at V and 0 bases at J, leaving 8 bases unmatched. The CDR3 DNA sequence: TGCAGTGCTATACTGACAGGGAACCCTAACTATGGCTACACCTTC. As protein: CSAILTGNPNYGYTF.

As concerns this clonotype: Because it lacks the conserved phenylalanine or tryptophan at the end, this CDR3 is likely a read error. The V and J genes are TRBV20-1 and TRBJ2-3; D is uncertain. Germline CDR1 is DFQATT and CDR2 is SNEGSKA (reference sequence). The CDR3 totals 11 residues. CDR3 residues: CNLRFTDTQYL. The CDR3 DNA follows: TGCAATCTTAGGTTCACAGATACGCAGTATCTT.

The chain uses TRBV25-1 and TRBJ1-5; 11 positions match TRBD1. The germline V gene has CDR1 MGHDK and CDR2 SYGVNS. This CDR3 contains 19 residues. V dropped 2 bases and J dropped 1; count of bases not matched to a gene: 10. The CDR3 region is CASSEIRGQGARSNQPQHF. The CDR3 nucleotides read TGTGCCAGCAGTGAAATTCGAGGACAGGGGGCCCGAAGCAATCAGCCCCAGCATTTT.

This clonotype was counted ten times or more. This sequence joins TRBV20-1 and TRBJ1-2; TRBD1 matches 9 bases. This CDR3 has 14 residues. Per germline, CDR1 DFQATT and CDR2 SNEGSKA (reference sequence). The V gene end was trimmed by 4 bases and the J gene end by 7 bases; junction bases not matched to a gene: 10. The CDR3 bases are TGCAGTGCTAACCACGGACAGGGGAGGAGTGGCTACACCTTC. This codes for CSANHGQGRSGYTF.

The rearrangement uses TRBV19 and TRBJ1-2, with D possibly TRBD1 on 6 matching bases. Looked up from germline, CDR1 is LNHDA and CDR2 is SQIVND (reference sequence). V dropped 5 bases and J dropped 6 bases, with 13 bases sitting between them. The CDR3 is 13 residues long. The CDR3 spells CASSLRGIHGYTF. The CDR3 region has the DNA TGTGCCAGTAGTTTGAGGGGGATCCATGGCTACACCTTC.

The chain couples TRBV12-3 or TRBV12-4 to TRBJ2-5; 14 bases are shared with TRBD2. Losses at the gene ends were 4 bases for V and 4 bases for J; bases not matched to a gene: 5. This CDR3 comprises 16 residues. The DNA of the CDR3 is TGTGCCAGCAGTTGGGGACTAGCGGGAGACCCAGAGACCCAGTACTTC. It encodes CASSWGLAGDPETQYF.

The V call is TRBV2, the J call TRBJ2-1; possibly TRBD1 for D (6 bases). Per the germline V gene, CDR1 is SNHLY and CDR2 is FYNNEI. This CDR3 region has 15 residues. V was cut by 1 base and J by 0 bases, with 7 bases left in between. The CDR3 DNA reads TGTGCCAGCAGTGAAGGCAGGGGCTCCTACAATGAGCAGTTCTTC. Residues: CASSEGRGSYNEQFF. The full variable domain, rest sourced from reference TRBV2 and TRBJ2-1, is EPEVTQTPSHQVTQMGQEVILRCVPISNHLYFYWYRQILGQKVEFLVSFYNNEISEKSEIFDDQFSVERPDGSNFTLKIRSTKLEDSAMYFCASSEGRGSYNEQFFGPGTRLTVL.

This clonotype has a count of ten or more. CDR3 residues: CAAKAGGTDTQYF. CDR3 in DNA: TGTGCCGCCAAAGCTGGGGGCACAGATACGCAGTATTTT. This chain joins TRBV10-3 and TRBJ2-3; no clear D gene. This CDR3 has 13 amino acids. CDR1 is ENHRY, CDR2 SYGVKD, per germline. V gave up 11 bases and J gave up 1 base, with 13 bases separating them.

This clonotype was seen only once. The chain has TRBV20-1 and TRBJ2-1, with 14 bases that match TRBD2. V was pared by 5 bases and J by 5 bases, with 5 bases of the junction left unmatched. Germline values: CDR1 DFQATT, CDR2 SNEGSKA (reference sequence). This CDR3 is built from 15 residues. The CDR3 coding sequence is TGCAGTGCTTGGACTAGCGGGAGGTCCGACAATGAGCAGTTCTTC. Translation: CSAWTSGRSDNEQFF.

This chain joins TRBV7-3 and TRBJ2-5; no definite D call. The CDR3 consists of 13 residues. V shed 2 bases and J shed 2 bases, with 6 bases lying between them. From germline, CDR1 is SGHTA and CDR2 FQGTGA. The DNA for the CDR3 is TGTGCCAGCAGCTTAGGATCGCAAGAGACCCAGTACTTC. This codes for CASSLGSQETQYF.

At least ten counts were recorded for this clonotype. This clone may be a read error of a much larger clone one base away. This sequence joins TRBV20-1 and TRBJ2-7, with 10 positions matching TRBD2. Germline CDR1 DFQATT, CDR2 SNEGSKA (reference sequence). After removal of 0 bases from V and 5 bases from J, the junction contained 4 bases not matched to a gene. This CDR3 has 14 residues. CDR3 nucleotide sequence: TGCAGTGCTAGAGACAGCGGGGGGGCCGACGAGCAGTACTTC. Amino acid sequence: CSARDSGGADEQYF.

The chain carries TRBV29-1 and TRBJ2-1, with a weak D call TRBD2 (5 bases). The V end was cut by 5 bases, the J end by 7 bases, with 12 bases between. The germline gives CDR1 SQVTM, CDR2 ANQGSEA. This CDR3 contains 12 residues. Here the CDR3 DNA reads TGCAGCGTTAGACCTAGAGGGAATGAGCAGTTCTTC. It yields the protein CSVRPRGNEQFF.

The V call is TRBV2, the J call TRBJ2-6; TRBD1 aligns across 9 bases. J was trimmed by 3 bases and V by 2 bases; bases with no gene match: 2. The CDR3 is 16 residues long. Germline values: CDR1 SNHLY, CDR2 FYNNEI. CDR3 protein: CASSENRGRGANVLTF. CDR3 sequence (DNA): TGTGCCAGCAGTGAAAACAGGGGGCGTGGGGCCAACGTCCTGACTTTC.

The rearrangement joins TRBV2 to TRBJ2-5; D is unclear. Germline CDR1 SNHLY, CDR2 FYNNEI. This CDR3 spans 11 amino acids. Trimming removed 9 bases from V and 1 base from J, with 6 bases in between. The CDR3 loop is CARQVQETQYF. As DNA, the CDR3 is TGTGCCAGGCAGGTCCAAGAGACCCAGTACTTC.

This clonotype has a count of ten or more. This rearrangement joins TRBV3-1 to TRBJ2-3; 15 bases are shared with TRBD2. Germline lookup yields CDR1 LGHDT and CDR2 YNNKEL (reference sequence). Trimming cost V 0 bases and J 8 bases; bases outside gene matches: 6. CDR3 length: 17 amino acids. The CDR3 region is CASSQDRGLAGGFTQYF. The CDR3 DNA reads TGTGCCAGCAGCCAAGATCGTGGACTAGCGGGGGGGTTTACGCAGTATTTT.

In this sample, this clonotype turned up a few times. V is TRBV20-1 and J is TRBJ1-1; D not certain. The CDR3 loop spans 14 amino acids. The germline V gene encodes CDR1 DFQATT and CDR2 SNEGSKA (reference sequence). V shed 2 bases and J shed 1 base, with 11 bases lying between them. CDR3 residues: CSARSGGPNTEAFF. CDR3 coding DNA: TGCAGTGCTAGATCGGGCGGCCCGAACACTGAAGCTTTCTTT.

The chain joins TRBV29-1 to TRBJ2-5; either TRBD1 or TRBD2 may fit D (5 bases each). V lost 6 bases and J 5 bases, leaving 19 bases between the germline ends. The CDR3 totals 14 residues. The V gene's germline CDR1 is SQVTM and CDR2 ANQGSEA. Here the CDR3 DNA reads TGCAGCGTGGGGAGTGGAGAAGAGGGGGAGACCCAGTACTTC. It yields the protein CSVGSGEEGETQYF.

This sequence joins TRBV24-1 and TRBJ2-3; 11 bases match TRBD2. Germline-derived CDR1 and CDR2 are KGHDR and SFDVKD. CDR3 length: 15 residues. With 9 bases clipped from V and 4 bases from J, the junction kept 8 bases outside the gene matches. CDR3 amino acids: CATQLSGGAADTQYF. As DNA, the CDR3 is TGTGCCACCCAGCTTAGCGGGGGGGCGGCAGATACGCAGTATTTT.

The J gene is TRBJ1-5, the V gene TRBV19, with unresolved D. The CDR3 covers 17 residues. CDR1 is LNHDA and CDR2 is SQIVND in the germline V gene (reference sequence). Trimming pared 4 bases from V and 4 bases from J, leaving 20 bases between. The CDR3 region is CASSNEAGLSGNQPQHF. For the CDR3, the DNA is TGTGCCAGTAGTAACGAAGCGGGCCTATCGGGGAATCAGCCCCAGCATTTT.

This clonotype has ten or more counts. A read error is possible here, since a much larger clone lies one base away. V is TRBV20-1 and J is TRBJ2-7; D gene ambiguous. This CDR3 spans 14 amino acids. V lost 3 bases to trimming and J lost 6 bases, with 18 bases between them. In germline, CDR1 is DFQATT, CDR2 SNEGSKA (reference sequence). CDR3: CSASGGADASEQYF. The CDR3 nucleotides are TGCAGTGCTAGCGGCGGCGCCGACGCCTCCGAGCAGTACTTC.